These T cell receptor beta chains were read from a single sample in a study of T cells in Graves' hyperthyroidism and ophthalmopathy. TCRdb ran MiXCR on the multiplex PCR reads and lists one entry per CDR3 protein. The top ten clones hold approximately 15% of a sample with over 500,000 distinct CDR3 sequences, 12% to 15% of them seen once. The source material was blood. The source of these receptors is a woman aged 35 to 49 with Graves' hyperthyroidism. CDR3s leave out the opening cysteine and the closing phenylalanine or tryptophan. The order of the fields is J gene, V gene, CDR3 protein.

TRBJ1-4 | TRBV27 | ASSPRTSTNEKLF
TRBJ1-2 | TRBV5-4 | ASSLEGSHYGYT
TRBJ2-7 | TRBV2 | ASSEPPGQGVGEQY
TRBJ2-3 | TRBV5-1 | ASSLSRGGNGDTQY
TRBJ2-7 | TRBV7-2 | ASSLAPGQGAYEQY
TRBJ2-1 | TRBV6-1 | ASSPLGARNEQF
TRBJ2-1 | TRBV11-3 | ASSPLAGIYNEQF
TRBJ2-2 | TRBV20-1 | RERGTGELF
TRBJ2-7 | TRBV9 | ASSTTSGVYEQY
TRBJ1-2 | TRBV19 | ASIRTDLYGYT
TRBJ2-7 | TRBV10-3 | AISLDPYEQY
TRBJ1-1 | TRBV5-5 | ASSLTWNTEAF
TRBJ2-7 | TRBV12-3/TRBV12-4 | ASSLSGGLVSYEQY
TRBJ2-7 | TRBV7-9 | ASSPPSAGDYEQY
TRBJ2-7 | TRBV4-1 | ASSLRDRDYEQY
TRBJ1-1 | TRBV28 | ASSPRQGSSEAF
TRBJ2-3 | TRBV2 | ASSEAGFFSTDTQY
TRBJ2-6 | TRBV10-3 | AISPGSGANVLT
TRBJ2-5 | TRBV7-9 | ASSTGLAGGFSKGSY
TRBJ1-2 | TRBV28 | ASSLSTQGEGYT
TRBJ2-1 | TRBV2 | ASTPGLNEQF
TRBJ1-2 | TRBV12-3/TRBV12-4 | ASSPQGNPVYGYT
TRBJ2-3 | TRBV20-1 | SGSGTSGRASIDTQY
TRBJ1-5 | TRBV6-2/TRBV6-3 | ATAATPQPQH
TRBJ2-7 | TRBV11-3 | ASSPGQGIGEQY
TRBJ2-1 | TRBV7-3 | ASSPRTGGINEQF
TRBJ1-1 | TRBV2 | ASSEGVATEAF
TRBJ2-2 | TRBV7-8 | ASSSGRAGTVPNTGELF
TRBJ2-3 | TRBV29-1 | SVDGTGDITDTQY
TRBJ2-1 | TRBV27 | ASNPRVKVPGEQF
TRBJ2-1 | TRBV12-3/TRBV12-4 | ASSFSRVVNEQF
TRBJ2-5 | TRBV7-9 | ASSLDPQETQY
TRBJ2-1 | TRBV6-1 | ASSGNSWGEQF
TRBJ2-1 | TRBV12-3/TRBV12-4 | AITPRTSGRYEQF
TRBJ2-1 | TRBV27 | ASSKLAGGRLGYNEQF
TRBJ1-2 | TRBV10-2 | ASRKIGGYGYT
TRBJ1-2 | TRBV19 | ASRRTGSNYGYT
TRBJ2-6 | TRBV19 | ASTSIGSGANVLT
TRBJ1-1 | TRBV7-2 | ASSPDFRNTEAF
TRBJ1-2 | TRBV11-2 | ASSLWVNYGYT
TRBJ1-5 | TRBV28 | ASSSPPGGGNQPQH
TRBJ2-1 | TRBV29-1 | SVEVASGIYNEQF
TRBJ2-1 | TRBV3-1 | ASSRNWDYNEQF
TRBJ2-1 | TRBV3-1 | ASSQGRQSNEQF
TRBJ2-2 | TRBV5-6 | ASSLGLGGTGELF
TRBJ2-7 | TRBV20-1 | SARGTGLSYEQY
TRBJ2-1 | TRBV7-2 | ASSLVGSGTYNEQF
TRBJ2-5 | TRBV6-1 | ASSEKRGAWGETQY
TRBJ2-2 | TRBV7-8 | ASSRRDTNTGELF
TRBJ1-3 | TRBV4-1 | ASSQDEKGRYTIY
TRBJ2-7 | TRBV3-1 | ASSQAEVGRGPYEQY
TRBJ2-2 | TRBV27 | ASSFSRGSITGELF
TRBJ2-3 | TRBV6-1 | ASSPFQRDRADTQY
TRBJ1-3 | TRBV30 | ALHMGSGNTIY
TRBJ1-1 | TRBV20-1 | SATGTGGLNTEAF
TRBJ2-5 | TRBV20-1 | SAEGLAGVGTQY
TRBJ2-5 | TRBV24-1 | ATSGWTSGEYQETQY
TRBJ1-1 | TRBV3-1 | ASSSLDRASWNTEAF
TRBJ2-5 | TRBV28 | ASSLLWLPQGQETQY
TRBJ2-5 | TRBV5-4 | ASSLSSGGPQETQY